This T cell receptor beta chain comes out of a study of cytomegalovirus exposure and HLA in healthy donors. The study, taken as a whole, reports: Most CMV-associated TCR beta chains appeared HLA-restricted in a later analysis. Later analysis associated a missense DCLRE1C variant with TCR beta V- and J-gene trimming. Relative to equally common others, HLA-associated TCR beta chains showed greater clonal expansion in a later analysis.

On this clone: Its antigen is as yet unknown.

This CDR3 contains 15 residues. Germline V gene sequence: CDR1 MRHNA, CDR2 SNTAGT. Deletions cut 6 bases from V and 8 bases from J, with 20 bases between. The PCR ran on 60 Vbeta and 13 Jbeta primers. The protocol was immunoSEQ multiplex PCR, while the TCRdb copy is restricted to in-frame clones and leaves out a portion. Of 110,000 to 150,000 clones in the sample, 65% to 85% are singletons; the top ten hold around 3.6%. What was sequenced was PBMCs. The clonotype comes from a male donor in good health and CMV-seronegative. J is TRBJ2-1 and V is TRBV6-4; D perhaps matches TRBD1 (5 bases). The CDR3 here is CASSPGHLRIDEQFF. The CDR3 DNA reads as TGTGCCAGCAGCCCCGGACATTTAAGGATTGATGAGCAGTTCTTC.